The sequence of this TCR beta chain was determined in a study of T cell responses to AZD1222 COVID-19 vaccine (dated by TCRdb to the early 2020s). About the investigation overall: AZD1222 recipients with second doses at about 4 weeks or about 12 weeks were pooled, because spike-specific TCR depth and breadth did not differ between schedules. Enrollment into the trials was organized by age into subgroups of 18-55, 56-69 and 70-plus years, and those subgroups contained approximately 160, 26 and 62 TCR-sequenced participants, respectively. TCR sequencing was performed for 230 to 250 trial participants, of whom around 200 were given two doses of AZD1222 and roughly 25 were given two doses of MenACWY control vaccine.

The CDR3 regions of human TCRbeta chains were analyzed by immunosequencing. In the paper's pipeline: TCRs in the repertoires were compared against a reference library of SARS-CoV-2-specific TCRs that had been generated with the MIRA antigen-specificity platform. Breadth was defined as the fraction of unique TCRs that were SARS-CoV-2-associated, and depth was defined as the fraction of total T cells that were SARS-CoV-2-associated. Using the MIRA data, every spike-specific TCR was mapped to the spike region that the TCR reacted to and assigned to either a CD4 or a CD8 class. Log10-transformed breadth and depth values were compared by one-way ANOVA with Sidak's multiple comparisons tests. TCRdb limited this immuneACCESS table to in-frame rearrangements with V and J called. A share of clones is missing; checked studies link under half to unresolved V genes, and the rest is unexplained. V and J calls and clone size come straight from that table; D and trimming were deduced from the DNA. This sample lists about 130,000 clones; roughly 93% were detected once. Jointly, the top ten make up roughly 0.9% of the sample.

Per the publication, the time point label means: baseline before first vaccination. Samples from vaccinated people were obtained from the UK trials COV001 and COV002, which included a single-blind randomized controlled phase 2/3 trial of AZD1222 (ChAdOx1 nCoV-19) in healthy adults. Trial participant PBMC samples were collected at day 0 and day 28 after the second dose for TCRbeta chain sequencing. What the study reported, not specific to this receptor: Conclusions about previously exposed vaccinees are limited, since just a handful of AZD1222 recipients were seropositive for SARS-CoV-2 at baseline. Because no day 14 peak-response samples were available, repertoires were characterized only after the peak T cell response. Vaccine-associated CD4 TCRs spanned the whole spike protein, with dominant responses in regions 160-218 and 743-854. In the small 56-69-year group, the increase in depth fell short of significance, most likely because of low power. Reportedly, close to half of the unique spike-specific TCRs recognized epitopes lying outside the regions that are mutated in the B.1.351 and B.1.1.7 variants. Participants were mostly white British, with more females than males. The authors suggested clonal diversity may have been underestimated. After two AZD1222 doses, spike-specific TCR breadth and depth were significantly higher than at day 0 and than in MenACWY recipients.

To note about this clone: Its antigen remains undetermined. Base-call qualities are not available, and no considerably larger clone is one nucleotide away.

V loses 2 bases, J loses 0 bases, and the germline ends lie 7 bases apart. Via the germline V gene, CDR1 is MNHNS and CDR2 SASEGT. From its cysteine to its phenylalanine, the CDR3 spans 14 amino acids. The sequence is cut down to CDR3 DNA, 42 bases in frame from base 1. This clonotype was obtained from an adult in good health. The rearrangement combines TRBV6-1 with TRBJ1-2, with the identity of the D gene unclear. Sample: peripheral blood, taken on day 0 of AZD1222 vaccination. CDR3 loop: CASSESPTNYGYTF. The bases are TGTGCCAGCAGTGAATCCCCTACTAACTATGGCTACACCTTC.